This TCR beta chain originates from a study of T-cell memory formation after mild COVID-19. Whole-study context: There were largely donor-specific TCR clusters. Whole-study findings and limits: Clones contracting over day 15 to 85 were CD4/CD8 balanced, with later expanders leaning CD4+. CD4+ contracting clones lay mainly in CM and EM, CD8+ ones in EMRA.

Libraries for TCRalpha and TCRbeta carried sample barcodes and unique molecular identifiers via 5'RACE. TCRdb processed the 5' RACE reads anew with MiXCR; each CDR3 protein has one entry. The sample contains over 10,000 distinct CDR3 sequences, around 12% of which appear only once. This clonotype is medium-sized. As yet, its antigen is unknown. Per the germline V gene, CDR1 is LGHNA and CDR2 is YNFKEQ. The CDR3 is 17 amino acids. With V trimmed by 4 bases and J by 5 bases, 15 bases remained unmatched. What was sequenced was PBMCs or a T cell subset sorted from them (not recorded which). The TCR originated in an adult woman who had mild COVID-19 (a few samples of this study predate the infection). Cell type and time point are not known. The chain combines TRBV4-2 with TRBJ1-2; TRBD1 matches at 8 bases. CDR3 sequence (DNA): TGTGCCAGCAGCCCAACAGGGACAGGAAGGATCGAGTATGGCTACACCTTC. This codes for CASSPTGTGRIEYGYTF.